Listed below are T cell receptor beta chains from one sample, sequenced in a study of T cell repertoires in cytomegalovirus infection. No antigen is known for these receptors. TCRdb independently ran MiXCR on the reads; one entry per CDR3 protein. The sample gives 50,000 to 55,000 distinct CDR3 sequences, around 20% of which show up once; about 26% is in the top ten. The source material was CD8+ T cells from cultured PBMCs, sampled from culture after CMV antigen stimulation. The receptors here all came from a human donor in good health (CMV status not recorded). Some clones in this sample may be carry-over from other donors' samples. CDR3s include the opening cysteine and the closing phenylalanine or tryptophan. Each record gives: CDR3 protein, CDR3 DNA, clone size, D gene, J gene, V gene. A D gene is named only where the DNA matches it firmly. Clone size is not always given. Where it is, it says once, few, many or a class for expanded clones.

CDR3aa: CASSPGGSYEQYF; CDR3nt: TGTGCCAGCAGCCCGGGAGGTTCCTACGAGCAGTACTTC; abundance: many; d_gene: TRBD2; j_gene: TRBJ2-7; v_gene: TRBV7-6
CDR3aa: CASSHHRQGRYAGQPQHF; CDR3nt: TGTGCCAGCAGTCACCACCGACAGGGCAGGTACGCGGGTCAGCCCCAGCATTTT; abundance: many; d_gene: TRBD1; j_gene: TRBJ1-5; v_gene: TRBV12-3/TRBV12-4
CDR3aa: CASIRDPGRTDTQYF; CDR3nt: TGTGCCAGCATCCGGGACCCCGGCCGCACAGATACGCAGTATTTT; abundance: NA; d_gene: NA; j_gene: TRBJ2-3; v_gene: TRBV6-1
CDR3aa: CATKSGGANYGYTF; CDR3nt: TGTGCCACCAAATCGGGGGGAGCTAACTATGGCTACACCTTC; abundance: few; d_gene: NA; j_gene: TRBJ1-2; v_gene: TRBV6-1
CDR3aa: CASSLLGMTNQPQHF; CDR3nt: TGTGCCAGCAGTTTATTAGGGATGACCAATCAGCCCCAGCATTTT; abundance: few; d_gene: NA; j_gene: TRBJ1-5; v_gene: TRBV27
CDR3aa: CASSLHLRGTDTQYF; CDR3nt: TGTGCCAGCAGCCTACATTTGCGGGGGACAGATACGCAGTATTTT; abundance: NA; d_gene: TRBD2; j_gene: TRBJ2-3; v_gene: TRBV7-2
CDR3aa: CASSQTSGEETQYF; CDR3nt: TGTGCCAGCAGCCAGACTAGCGGCGAAGAGACCCAGTACTTC; abundance: few; d_gene: TRBD2; j_gene: TRBJ2-5; v_gene: TRBV14
CDR3aa: CASSFTGTVAYEQYF; CDR3nt: TGTGCCAGCAGCTTTACCGGGACAGTAGCCTACGAGCAGTACTTC; abundance: few; d_gene: TRBD1; j_gene: TRBJ2-7; v_gene: TRBV7-9
CDR3aa: CASTRVEGSFWDEQYF; CDR3nt: TGTGCCAGCACCAGGGTAGAGGGCTCGTTCTGGGACGAGCAGTACTTC; abundance: few; d_gene: NA; j_gene: TRBJ2-7; v_gene: TRBV28
CDR3aa: CASSLHPYNEQFF; CDR3nt: TGTGCCAGCAGCTTACACCCCTACAATGAGCAGTTCTTC; abundance: few; d_gene: NA; j_gene: TRBJ2-1; v_gene: TRBV7-2
CDR3aa: CASSDTSGRSPETQYF; CDR3nt: TGTGCCAGCTCTGACACTAGCGGGAGAAGTCCAGAGACCCAGTACTTC; abundance: few; d_gene: TRBD2; j_gene: TRBJ2-5; v_gene: TRBV7-9
CDR3aa: CASSLRREVDTQYF; CDR3nt: TGTGCCAGCAGCTTGAGGCGGGAGGTAGATACGCAGTATTTT; abundance: NA; d_gene: TRBD2; j_gene: TRBJ2-3; v_gene: TRBV5-4
CDR3aa: CASSRSDTGELFF; CDR3nt: TGTGCCAGCAGTCGGAGCGACACCGGGGAGCTGTTTTTT; abundance: few; d_gene: NA; j_gene: TRBJ2-2; v_gene: TRBV6-2/TRBV6-3
CDR3aa: CASSLGLAGRNEQFF; CDR3nt: TGTGCCAGCAGCTTAGGGCTAGCGGGACGAAATGAGCAGTTCTTC; abundance: few; d_gene: TRBD2; j_gene: TRBJ2-1; v_gene: TRBV7-8
CDR3aa: CASSQGTDTEAFF; CDR3nt: TGCGCCAGCAGCCAAGGGACAGACACTGAAGCTTTCTTT; abundance: NA; d_gene: NA; j_gene: TRBJ1-1; v_gene: TRBV4-3
CDR3aa: CASSQAGLVEPQHF; CDR3nt: TGTGCCAGCAGCCAAGCAGGGCTCGTGGAGCCCCAGCATTTT; abundance: many; d_gene: NA; j_gene: TRBJ1-5; v_gene: TRBV4-2
CDR3aa: CASSLGGRDRVLYNEQFF; CDR3nt: TGTGCCAGCAGCTTAGGGGGCCGAGACAGGGTGCTCTACAATGAGCAGTTCTTC; abundance: NA; d_gene: TRBD1; j_gene: TRBJ2-1; v_gene: TRBV11-2
CDR3aa: CASSSDRGGTDTQYF; CDR3nt: TGTGCCAGCAGCTCCGACAGGGGGGGGACAGATACGCAGTATTTT; abundance: many; d_gene: TRBD1; j_gene: TRBJ2-3; v_gene: TRBV7-3
CDR3aa: CASSQDRDTNQPQHF; CDR3nt: TGCGCCAGCAGCCAAGATAGGGACACCAATCAGCCCCAGCATTTT; abundance: NA; d_gene: NA; j_gene: TRBJ1-5; v_gene: TRBV4-1
CDR3aa: CASSLGQVMSTEAFF; CDR3nt: TGTGCCAGCAGTTTGGGGCAAGTGATGAGCACTGAAGCTTTCTTT; abundance: few; d_gene: NA; j_gene: TRBJ1-1; v_gene: TRBV12-3/TRBV12-4
CDR3aa: CATSRPSGYEQYF; CDR3nt: TGTGCCACCAGCAGACCCTCAGGCTACGAGCAGTACTTC; abundance: few; d_gene: NA; j_gene: TRBJ2-7; v_gene: TRBV15
CDR3aa: CASSSTGASGNTIYF; CDR3nt: TGTGCCAGCAGCTCAACAGGGGCCTCTGGAAACACCATATATTTT; abundance: NA; d_gene: TRBD1; j_gene: TRBJ1-3; v_gene: TRBV7-8
CDR3aa: CASRREGLTEAFF; CDR3nt: TGTGCCAGTCGCCGGGAGGGTTTGACTGAAGCTTTCTTT; abundance: NA; d_gene: NA; j_gene: TRBJ1-1; v_gene: TRBV19
CDR3aa: CASSSGTPLNTEAFF; CDR3nt: TGTGCCAGCAGCTCCGGAACTCCCTTGAACACTGAAGCTTTCTTT; abundance: few; d_gene: NA; j_gene: TRBJ1-1; v_gene: TRBV28
CDR3aa: CASRRTSGRRYNEQFF; CDR3nt: TGTGCCAGCAGGAGGACTAGCGGGAGGCGCTACAATGAGCAGTTCTTC; abundance: NA; d_gene: TRBD2; j_gene: TRBJ2-1; v_gene: TRBV7-8
CDR3aa: CASSLGASYNEQFF; CDR3nt: TGTGCCAGCAGCTTAGGGGCTAGCTACAATGAGCAGTTCTTC; abundance: many; d_gene: NA; j_gene: TRBJ2-1; v_gene: TRBV7-2
CDR3aa: CATSDRPGTRTEAFF; CDR3nt: TGTGCCACCTCAGACCGCCCTGGAACGCGCACTGAAGCTTTCTTT; abundance: few; d_gene: NA; j_gene: TRBJ1-1; v_gene: TRBV27
CDR3aa: CASSVFAGGDETQYF; CDR3nt: TGTGCCAGCAGTGTTTTTGCGGGGGGGGATGAGACCCAGTACTTC; abundance: NA; d_gene: TRBD2; j_gene: TRBJ2-5; v_gene: TRBV2
CDR3aa: CASSLAASIGELFF; CDR3nt: TGTGCCAGCAGCTTAGCGGCTAGTATCGGGGAGCTGTTTTTT; abundance: NA; d_gene: NA; j_gene: TRBJ2-2; v_gene: TRBV7-9
CDR3aa: CARTSEGQGRLETQYF; CDR3nt: TGTGCCCGCACCAGCGAGGGCCAGGGGAGGTTAGAGACCCAGTACTTC; abundance: NA; d_gene: NA; j_gene: TRBJ2-5; v_gene: TRBV6-4
CDR3aa: CASSLPHRDRGQPQHF; CDR3nt: TGTGCCAGCAGTTTACCCCACCGGGACAGGGGTCAGCCCCAGCATTTT; abundance: few; d_gene: TRBD1; j_gene: TRBJ1-5; v_gene: TRBV12-3/TRBV12-4
CDR3aa: CASSEEIYNEQFF; CDR3nt: TGTGCCAGCAGCGAGGAGATTTACAATGAGCAGTTCTTC; abundance: NA; d_gene: NA; j_gene: TRBJ2-1; v_gene: TRBV25-1
CDR3aa: CASSTPGGMNTEAFF; CDR3nt: TGTGCCAGCAGCACTCCGGGCGGGATGAACACTGAAGCTTTCTTT; abundance: many; d_gene: NA; j_gene: TRBJ1-1; v_gene: TRBV7-8
CDR3aa: CASSFPGEDTEAFF; CDR3nt: TGTGCCAGCAGCTTCCCCGGTGAAGACACTGAAGCTTTCTTT; abundance: NA; d_gene: NA; j_gene: TRBJ1-1; v_gene: TRBV11-2
CDR3aa: CASSLLGYNEQFF; CDR3nt: TGTGCCAGCAGTTTATTGGGGTACAATGAGCAGTTCTTC; abundance: NA; d_gene: NA; j_gene: TRBJ2-1; v_gene: TRBV27
CDR3aa: CASSNQGAGSTEAFF; CDR3nt: TGTGCCAGCAGCAACCAGGGGGCAGGGAGCACTGAAGCTTTCTTT; abundance: NA; d_gene: TRBD1; j_gene: TRBJ1-1; v_gene: TRBV7-2
CDR3aa: CASSSTFSGNEQFF; CDR3nt: TGTGCCAGCAGCTCGACATTCTCCGGCAATGAGCAGTTCTTC; abundance: medium-sized; d_gene: NA; j_gene: TRBJ2-1; v_gene: TRBV7-2
CDR3aa: CASSGGPAWETQYF; CDR3nt: TGTGCCAGCAGTGGAGGACCAGCTTGGGAGACCCAGTACTTC; abundance: few; d_gene: NA; j_gene: TRBJ2-5; v_gene: TRBV12-3/TRBV12-4
CDR3aa: CASSFVALFTGELFF; CDR3nt: TGTGCCAGCAGTTTCGTGGCGCTTTTCACCGGGGAGCTGTTTTTT; abundance: NA; d_gene: NA; j_gene: TRBJ2-2; v_gene: TRBV6-2/TRBV6-3
CDR3aa: CASSLWGAAQPQHF; CDR3nt: TGTGCCAGCAGCTTATGGGGGGCAGCACAGCCCCAGCATTTT; abundance: NA; d_gene: NA; j_gene: TRBJ1-5; v_gene: TRBV7-8
CDR3aa: CASSLFRPGPRGDSPLHF; CDR3nt: TGTGCCAGCAGTTTATTCCGTCCGGGACCAAGAGGGGATTCACCCCTCCACTTT; abundance: NA; d_gene: NA; j_gene: TRBJ1-6; v_gene: TRBV27
CDR3aa: CASSLETSGGISSYNEQFF; CDR3nt: TGTGCCAGCAGCTTAGAAACTAGCGGGGGGATCAGCTCCTACAATGAGCAGTTCTTC; abundance: few; d_gene: TRBD2; j_gene: TRBJ2-1; v_gene: TRBV7-2
CDR3aa: CASSPTSRGYNSPLHF; CDR3nt: TGTGCCAGCTCACCAACCTCGAGGGGCTATAATTCACCCCTCCACTTT; abundance: NA; d_gene: NA; j_gene: TRBJ1-6; v_gene: TRBV18
CDR3aa: CASSWGPGQRETQYF; CDR3nt: TGTGCCAGCAGCTGGGGACCAGGACAGCGAGAGACCCAGTACTTC; abundance: NA; d_gene: NA; j_gene: TRBJ2-5; v_gene: TRBV5-6
CDR3aa: CASSPYGQAGAPLHF; CDR3nt: TGTGCCAGCAGCCCGTACGGACAGGCCGGCGCACCCCTCCACTTT; abundance: many; d_gene: TRBD1; j_gene: TRBJ1-6; v_gene: TRBV7-3
CDR3aa: CASREGANEQFF; CDR3nt: TGTGCCAGTAGGGAGGGGGCCAATGAGCAGTTCTTC; abundance: few; d_gene: NA; j_gene: TRBJ2-1; v_gene: TRBV19
CDR3aa: CASSPIGGSYNEQFF; CDR3nt: TGTGCCAGCAGCCCCATAGGGGGCAGTTACAATGAGCAGTTCTTC; abundance: few; d_gene: TRBD1; j_gene: TRBJ2-1; v_gene: TRBV6-2/TRBV6-3
CDR3aa: CASSRLGGGNTEAFF; CDR3nt: TGTGCCAGCAGCCGGCTTGGAGGCGGGAACACTGAAGCTTTCTTT; abundance: few; d_gene: NA; j_gene: TRBJ1-1; v_gene: TRBV7-9
CDR3aa: CAVAEAASYNEQFF; CDR3nt: TGTGCCGTAGCTGAAGCGGCATCCTACAATGAGCAGTTCTTC; abundance: few; d_gene: NA; j_gene: TRBJ2-1; v_gene: TRBV19
CDR3aa: CASRVASGSKNEQFF; CDR3nt: TGTGCCAGCAGAGTAGCTAGCGGGAGTAAAAATGAGCAGTTCTTC; abundance: NA; d_gene: TRBD2; j_gene: TRBJ2-1; v_gene: TRBV13
CDR3aa: CASSLNWDGLDKSPQHF; CDR3nt: TGTGCCAGCAGCCTAAACTGGGACGGCCTCGATAAGTCGCCCCAGCATTTT; abundance: few; d_gene: NA; j_gene: TRBJ1-5; v_gene: TRBV7-9
CDR3aa: CASSSTSNSPLHF; CDR3nt: TGTGCCAGCAGCTCAACATCTAATTCACCCCTCCACTTT; abundance: few; d_gene: NA; j_gene: TRBJ1-6; v_gene: TRBV7-2
CDR3aa: CASSQDMRIGAFF; CDR3nt: TGCGCCAGCAGCCAAGATATGAGGATAGGAGCTTTCTTT; abundance: NA; d_gene: NA; j_gene: TRBJ1-1; v_gene: TRBV4-1
CDR3aa: CASSYSGGASNEQFF; CDR3nt: TGTGCCAGCAGCTACAGCGGGGGGGCCAGTAATGAGCAGTTCTTC; abundance: NA; d_gene: TRBD2; j_gene: TRBJ2-1; v_gene: TRBV7-8
CDR3aa: CSVEEVEKTGELFF; CDR3nt: TGCAGCGTTGAAGAGGTGGAGAAAACCGGGGAGCTGTTTTTT; abundance: NA; d_gene: NA; j_gene: TRBJ2-2; v_gene: TRBV29-1